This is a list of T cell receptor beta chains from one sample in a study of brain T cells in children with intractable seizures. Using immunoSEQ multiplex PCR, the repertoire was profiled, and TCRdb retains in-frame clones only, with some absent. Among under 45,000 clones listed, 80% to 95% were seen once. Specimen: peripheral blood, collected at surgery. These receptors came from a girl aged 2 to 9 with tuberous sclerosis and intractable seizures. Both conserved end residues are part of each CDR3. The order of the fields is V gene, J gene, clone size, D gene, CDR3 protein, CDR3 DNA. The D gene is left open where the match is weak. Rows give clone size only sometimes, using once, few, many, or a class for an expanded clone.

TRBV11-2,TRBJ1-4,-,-,CASRTRGFGATNEKLFF,TGTGCCAGCAGAACTCGGGGTTTCGGGGCAACTAATGAAAAACTGTTTTTT
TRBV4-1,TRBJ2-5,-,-,CASSQDRGRETQYF,TGCGCCAGCAGCCAAGACCGGGGGAGGGAGACCCAGTACTTC
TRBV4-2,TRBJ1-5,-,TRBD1,CASSQPLDRGNQPQHF,TGTGCCAGCAGCCAACCCTTGGACAGGGGTAATCAGCCCCAGCATTTT
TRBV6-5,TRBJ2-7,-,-,CASSYSGWGSYEQYF,TGTGCCAGCAGTTACTCGGGGTGGGGCTCCTACGAGCAGTACTTC
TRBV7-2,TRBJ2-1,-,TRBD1,CASRPPGTGALDEQFF,TGTGCCAGCAGGCCACCAGGGACAGGGGCCCTCGATGAGCAGTTCTTC
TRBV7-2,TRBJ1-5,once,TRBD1,CASSPTGEGWPQHF,TGTGCCAGCAGCCCAACAGGGGAAGGTTGGCCCCAGCATTTT
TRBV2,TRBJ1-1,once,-,CASSEALGGDTEAFF,TGTGCCAGCAGTGAAGCGCTCGGAGGGGACACTGAAGCTTTCTTT
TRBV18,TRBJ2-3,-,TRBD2,CASSPRGAGASPATDTQYF,TGTGCCAGCTCACCACGGGGAGCGGGGGCCAGCCCAGCAACAGATACGCAGTATTTT
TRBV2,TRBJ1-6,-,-,CASSGVEIHPPLHF,TGTGCCAGCAGTGGGGTTGAAATCCATCCACCCCTCCACTTT
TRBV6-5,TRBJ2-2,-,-,CASSTGKYTGELFF,TGTGCCAGCAGTACAGGGAAATACACCGGGGAGCTGTTTTTT
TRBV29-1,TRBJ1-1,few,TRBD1,CSVVWDRDGTEAFF,TGCAGCGTTGTTTGGGACAGGGACGGCACTGAAGCTTTCTTT
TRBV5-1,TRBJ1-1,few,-,CASSQGPKNTEAFF,TGCGCCAGCAGCCAGGGTCCGAAAAACACTGAAGCTTTCTTT
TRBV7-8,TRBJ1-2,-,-,CASARTSRGFGYTF,TGTGCCAGCGCGCGGACGAGTAGAGGCTTTGGCTACACCTTC
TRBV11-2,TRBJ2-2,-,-,CASSYGNRGGELFF,TGTGCCAGCAGCTACGGAAACCGGGGAGGGGAGCTGTTTTTT
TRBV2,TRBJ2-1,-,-,CASSPRTSRPYNEQFF,TGTGCCAGCAGCCCAAGGACCTCGAGGCCCTACAATGAGCAGTTCTTC
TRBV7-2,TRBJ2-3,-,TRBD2,CASSQGLAGGLTDTQYF,TGTGCCAGCAGCCAAGGACTAGCGGGGGGGCTAACAGATACGCAGTATTTT
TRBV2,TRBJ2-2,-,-,CASRENPTSFTGELFF,TGTGCCAGCAGGGAAAACCCTACTAGCTTCACCGGGGAGCTGTTTTTT
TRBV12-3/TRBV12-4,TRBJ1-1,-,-,CASSLAENTEAFF,TGTGCCAGCAGTTTAGCCGAGAACACTGAAGCTTTCTTT
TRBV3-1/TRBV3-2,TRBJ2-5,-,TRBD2,CASSQGPTQAGGETQYF,TGTGCCAGCAGCCAGGGACCCACTCAAGCGGGAGGGGAGACCCAGTACTTC
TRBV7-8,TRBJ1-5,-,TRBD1,CASSSDDRGQPQHF,TGTGCCAGCAGCTCAGACGACAGGGGACAGCCCCAGCATTTT
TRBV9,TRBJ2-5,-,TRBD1,CASSVGLTGGREETQYF,TGTGCCAGCAGCGTAGGACTGACAGGGGGTCGGGAAGAGACCCAGTACTTC
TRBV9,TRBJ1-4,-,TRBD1,CASSKELGQGLNEKLFF,TGTGCCAGCAGCAAAGAACTAGGACAGGGGCTTAATGAAAAACTGTTTTTT
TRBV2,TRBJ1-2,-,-,CASSEGLRDGVNYGYTF,TGTGCCAGCAGTGAAGGGTTACGGGACGGGGTTAACTATGGCTACACCTTC
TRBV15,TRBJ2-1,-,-,CASIGTQSYNEQFF,TGTGCCAGCATTGGGACACAATCATACAATGAGCAGTTCTTC
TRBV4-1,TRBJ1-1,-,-,CASSPGEGNTEAFF,TGCGCCAGCAGCCCAGGGGAAGGAAACACTGAAGCTTTCTTT
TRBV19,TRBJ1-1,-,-,CASSMSSRAAFF,TGTGCCAGTAGTATGTCTAGCAGGGCAGCTTTCTTT
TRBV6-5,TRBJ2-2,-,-,CASSRQVSFAGELFF,TGTGCCAGCAGTAGACAGGTTTCTTTCGCCGGGGAGCTGTTTTTT
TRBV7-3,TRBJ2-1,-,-,CASSLAASFVNEQFF,TGTGCCAGCAGCTTGGCTGCCTCTTTCGTTAATGAGCAGTTCTTC
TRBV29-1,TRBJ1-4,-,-,CSVVPGKGEKLFF,TGCAGCGTTGTTCCAGGGAAAGGTGAAAAACTGTTTTTT
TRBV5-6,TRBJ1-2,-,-,CASSLSGLNYGYTF,TGTGCCAGCAGCTTGTCAGGGCTAAACTATGGCTACACCTTC
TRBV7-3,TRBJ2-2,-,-,CASSPHGGGELFF,TGTGCCAGCAGCCCGCATGGGGGCGGGGAGCTGTTTTTT
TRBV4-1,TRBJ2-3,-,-,CASSRGTKDTQYF,TGCGCCAGCAGCCGGGGGACGAAAGATACGCAGTATTTT
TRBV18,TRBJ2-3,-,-,CASSLQGTDTQYF,TGTGCCAGCTCCCTTCAGGGCACAGATACGCAGTATTTT
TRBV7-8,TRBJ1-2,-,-,CASSPNTNYGYTF,TGTGCCAGCAGCCCAAATACTAACTATGGCTACACCTTC
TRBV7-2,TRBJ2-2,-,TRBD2,CASSLSASGATRELFF,TGTGCCAGCAGCTTAAGTGCTAGCGGGGCCACTCGGGAGCTGTTTTTT
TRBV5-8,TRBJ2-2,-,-,CASSRDRYTGELFF,TGTGCCAGCAGCCGGGACCGTTACACCGGGGAGCTGTTTTTT
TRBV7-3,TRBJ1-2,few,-,CASSLGGDYGYTF,TGTGCCAGCAGCTTAGGGGGGGACTATGGCTACACCTTC
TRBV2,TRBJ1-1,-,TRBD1,CASLIGQGASEAFF,TGTGCCAGCCTTATAGGACAGGGGGCAAGTGAAGCTTTCTTT
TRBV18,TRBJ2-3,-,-,CASSQGDTQYF,TGTGCCAGCTCACAGGGAGATACGCAGTATTTT
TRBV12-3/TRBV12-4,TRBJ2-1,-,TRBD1,CASSRQGNNEQFF,TGTGCCAGCAGTCGACAGGGGAACAATGAGCAGTTCTTC
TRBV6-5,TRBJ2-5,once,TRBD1,CASSPGGGETQYF,TGTGCCAGCAGTCCAGGGGGCGGAGAGACCCAGTACTTC
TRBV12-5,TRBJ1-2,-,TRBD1,CASGLERRTGPSTGYTF,TGTGCTAGTGGTTTGGAACGGAGGACAGGGCCCTCAACTGGCTACACCTTC
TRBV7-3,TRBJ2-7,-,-,CASSLSTAGEQYF,TGTGCCAGCAGCTTAAGTACTGCGGGGGAGCAGTACTTC
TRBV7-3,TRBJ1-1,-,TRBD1,CASSSRDRNTEAFF,TGTGCCAGCAGCTCTCGGGACAGGAACACTGAAGCTTTCTTT
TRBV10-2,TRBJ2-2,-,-,CASSVGLYGNTGELFF,TGCGCCAGCAGCGTCGGACTGTACGGGAACACCGGGGAGCTGTTTTTT
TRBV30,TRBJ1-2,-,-,CAWSDYGYTF,TGTGCCTGGAGCGACTATGGCTACACCTTC
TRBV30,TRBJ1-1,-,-,CAWSRQREAFF,TGTGCCTGGAGTCGTCAAAGGGAAGCTTTCTTT
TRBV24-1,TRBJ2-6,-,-,CATSAPTGANVLTF,TGTGCCACCAGTGCACCAACTGGGGCCAACGTCCTGACTTTC
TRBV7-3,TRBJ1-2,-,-,CASSPIQGGYGYTF,TGTGCCAGCAGCCCGATACAGGGAGGCTATGGCTACACCTTC
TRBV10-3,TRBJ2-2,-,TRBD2,CAIQAGGQNTGELFF,TGTGCCATCCAAGCGGGGGGCCAGAACACCGGGGAGCTGTTTTTT
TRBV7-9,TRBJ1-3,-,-,CASSLSTGISGNTIYF,TGTGCCAGCAGCTTATCGACGGGAATCTCTGGAAACACCATATATTTT
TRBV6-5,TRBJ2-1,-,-,CASSITEYNEQFF,TGTGCCAGCAGTATCACCGAATACAATGAGCAGTTCTTC
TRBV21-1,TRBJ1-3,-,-,CARDSGNTIYF,TGTGCCCGAGACTCTGGAAACACCATATATTTT
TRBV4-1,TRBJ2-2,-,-,CASSQGLNTGELFF,TGCGCCAGCAGCCAAGGACTAAACACCGGGGAGCTGTTTTTT
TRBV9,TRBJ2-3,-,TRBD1,CASSPTGGADTQYF,TGTGCCAGCAGCCCGACAGGGGGGGCAGATACGCAGTATTTT